Presented here are 7 T cell receptor beta chains from one specimen sequenced in a study of vaccination effects on CD4 cells after COVID-19. Their antigens remain unidentified. TCRdb keeps only in-frame clones here, not all; method: immunoSEQ multiplex PCR. In the table there are about 71,000 clones, over 65% of which are singletons. Before any sequencing was done, the ViraFEST assay used viral peptide pools to expand antigen-specific CD4+ T cells. Isolating CD4+ T cells followed more than 9 days of culture. All vaccine recipients tested negative for nucleocapsid antibodies and had never contracted SARS-CoV-2 infection. Sequences were derived from CD4+ T cells from PBMCs cultured with HCoV-OC43 spike peptides, sampled before COVID-19 vaccination. Subset of the sample: HCoV-OC43 spike overlapping peptide pool stimulation. The receptors stem from a human donor who received a COVID-19 vaccine.

The sample holds a few counts of this clone. The chain couples TRBV6-5 to TRBJ1-1, with D possibly being TRBD1 (6 bases). CDR1 is MNHEY and CDR2 is SVGAGI in the germline V gene. The V gene lost 6 bases and the J gene lost 0 bases, with 11 bases spanning the gap. CDR3 length equals 14 residues. As DNA, the CDR3 is TGTGCCAGCAGCCGAGGGGGAATGAACACTGAAGCTTTCTTT. Its protein is CASSRGGMNTEAFF.

There are a few counts of this clone. The V gene is TRBV7-2, the J gene TRBJ2-5, with D uncertain. Between the trimmed V and J ends, which lost 1 base and 2 bases, there was a span of 11 bases. Germline V gene sequence: CDR1 SGHTA, CDR2 FQGNSA. The CDR3 runs 15 residues. CDR3 sequence reads: CASSLVTDPQETQYF. CDR3 nucleotides: TGTGCCAGCAGCTTAGTTACGGATCCTCAAGAGACCCAGTACTTC.

This rearrangement joins TRBV23-1 to TRBJ2-2, with D perhaps TRBD2 (7 bases). TRBV23-1 is treated as an ORF (open reading frame) with a function not yet certain. The CDR3 runs to 17 residues. Trimming removed 0 bases at V and 0 bases at J, with 11 bases between. CDR3 region: CASSQSGGAPNTGELFF. The CDR3 DNA is TGCGCCAGCAGTCAATCAGGGGGGGCCCCGAACACCGGGGAGCTGTTTTTT.

The chain has TRBV5-1 and TRBJ2-1; 11 bases are shared with TRBD2. V lost 5 bases to trimming and J lost 4 bases; unmatched junction nucleotides: 5. Germline lookup yields CDR1 SGHRS and CDR2 YFSETQ. The CDR3 is 15 amino acids. The CDR3 nucleotides read TGCGCCAGCAGACCGGGACTAGCGGAATACAATGAGCAGTTCTTC. Protein: CASRPGLAEYNEQFF.

This chain links TRBV29-1 with TRBJ2-4; 12 bases are shared with TRBD1. Germline CDR1 is SQVTM and CDR2 is ANQGSEA. The CDR3 is made up of 15 amino acids. V lost 2 bases and J lost 7; bases outside the gene matches: 6. The CDR3 nucleotides read TGCAGCGTTGAAAGGGGACAGGGGGCGTATAACATTCAGTACTTC. Translation: CSVERGQGAYNIQYF.

The V gene is TRBV5-1, the J gene TRBJ1-2; D gene uncertain. The CDR3 runs 13 residues. Per germline, CDR1 SGHRS and CDR2 YFSETQ. V shed 0 bases and J shed 7 bases, with 10 bases lying between them. The CDR3 region is CASSLAEGSGYTF. Written as DNA, the CDR3 is TGCGCCAGCAGCTTGGCCGAGGGAAGTGGCTACACCTTC.

The chain is built from TRBV2 and TRBJ1-3; the D is unclear. The CDR3 length is 13 residues. Trimming stripped 4 bases from V and 2 bases from J, with 6 bases between. Germline CDR1 is SNHLY and CDR2 is FYNNEI. This CDR3 is CASSVDTGNTIYF. In nucleotides, the CDR3 is TGTGCCAGCAGTGTTGACACTGGAAACACCATATATTTT.